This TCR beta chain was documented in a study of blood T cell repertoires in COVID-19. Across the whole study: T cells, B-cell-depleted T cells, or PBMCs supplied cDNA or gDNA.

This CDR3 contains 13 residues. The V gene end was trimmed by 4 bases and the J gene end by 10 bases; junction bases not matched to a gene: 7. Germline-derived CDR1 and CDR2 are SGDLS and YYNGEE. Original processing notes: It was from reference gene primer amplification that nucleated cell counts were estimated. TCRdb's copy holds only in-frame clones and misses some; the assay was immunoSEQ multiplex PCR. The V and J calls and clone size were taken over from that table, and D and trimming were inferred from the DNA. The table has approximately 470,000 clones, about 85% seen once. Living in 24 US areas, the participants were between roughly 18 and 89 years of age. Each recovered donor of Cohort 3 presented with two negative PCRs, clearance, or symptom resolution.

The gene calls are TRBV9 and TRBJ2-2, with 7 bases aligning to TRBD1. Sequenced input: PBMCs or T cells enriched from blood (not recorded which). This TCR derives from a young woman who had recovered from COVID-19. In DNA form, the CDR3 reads TGTGCCAGCAGCACTCGACAGGGCTTGGAGCTGTTTTTT. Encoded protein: CASSTRQGLELFF.